The entry that follows covers one T cell receptor (beta chain) sequence. Its target is unknown. Each donor was healthy, and each was a bone marrow donor. Both 60 Vbeta primers and 13 Jbeta primers went into the PCR. Assay: immunoSEQ multiplex PCR; the TCRdb copy retains only in-frame clones and omits some. The sample has roughly 190,000 clones, 75% to 90% seen once. CDR3 length: 14 residues. CDR1 is GTSNPN and CDR2 is SVGIG in the germline V gene (reference sequence). V lost 3 bases and J lost 1, with 12 bases in between. The entry originates in a study of cytomegalovirus exposure and HLA in healthy donors. Study-wide context: Researchers previously reported finding 90 million to 130 million unique TCR beta sequences from about 179 million T cells.

Broader study findings: One variant, a missense change in DCLRE1C, was linked in a later analysis to TCR beta V- and J-gene trimming. The analysis excluded some indistinguishable V segments, including TRBV6-2 and TRBV6-3.

The TCR comes from a woman aged 45 to 65 in good health and CMV-seropositive. Sequenced: PBMCs. This chain connects TRBV30 to TRBJ1-1; maybe TRBD1 (6 bases). CDR3 region: CAWSRQAQNTEAFF. The CDR3 coding sequence is TGTGCCTGGAGCCGACAGGCCCAGAACACTGAAGCTTTCTTT.